This T cell receptor (beta chain) derives from a study of blood T cell repertoires in COVID-19. Study details: Italy, Spain and the United States were the sources of the convalescent and acute COVID-19 samples.

Some clones are missing from TCRdb's copy, which holds only in-frame ones; the method was immunoSEQ multiplex PCR. The sample contains about 160,000 clones, approximately 80% of which appear only once. Germline values: CDR1 SNHLY, CDR2 FYNNEI. This CDR3 comprises 14 residues. V was trimmed by 4 bases and J by 4 bases, leaving 11 bases between them. Sequencing input: peripheral blood. This chain connects TRBV2 to TRBJ1-5, with a tentative D call TRBD1 (6 bases). The clonotype originates from an elderly woman with active or convalescent COVID-19. CDR3 residues: CASSGTTGNQPQHF. CDR3 in DNA: TGTGCCAGCAGTGGGACCACAGGGAATCAGCCCCAGCATTTT. Based on the CDR3 plus reference TRBV2 and TRBJ1-5, the full variable domain is EPEVTQTPSHQVTQMGQEVILRCVPISNHLYFYWYRQILGQKVEFLVSFYNNEISEKSEIFDDQFSVERPDGSNFTLKIRSTKLEDSAMYFCASSGTTGNQPQHFGDGTRLSIL.